Listed below are T cell receptor beta chains from one sample, sequenced in a study of shared clonotypes between healthy human individuals. Sequencing was performed with immunoSEQ multiplex PCR; in TCRdb, only in-frame clones are kept and a portion is missing. The sample lists about 990,000 clones; around 78% were seen once. The sequenced sample consisted of memory CD4+ T cells from PBMCs. The receptors derive from a man in his late teens or twenties in good health. Some clones in this sample may be carry-over from other donors' samples. The CDR3 runs from the conserved cysteine through the conserved F or W. A D gene is named only where the DNA matches it firmly. Clone size is not always given. Where it is, it says once, few, many or a class for expanded clones.

>-|TRBV5-1|TRBJ2-2|-
TGCGCCAGCAGCTTGTTATCTACCGGGGAGCTGTTTTTT
CASSLLSTGELFF
>-|TRBV18|TRBJ2-1|TRBD2
TGTGCCAGCTCACCGACCGTCGGATGGCGGGAGGGAGACAATGAGCAGTTCTTC
CASSPTVGWREGDNEQFF
>-|TRBV27|TRBJ2-3|TRBD1
TGTGCCAGCAGTTTGCGGCGGACAGGGGTACCCGATACGCAGTATTTT
CASSLRRTGVPDTQYF
>few|TRBV19|TRBJ1-2|-
TGTGCCAGTAGTATGGGGCGGCTTAACTATGGCTACACCTTC
CASSMGRLNYGYTF
>-|TRBV5-1|TRBJ2-3|-
TGCGCCAGCAGCTGGAGGAAAGGGGGTACAGATACGCAGTATTTT
CASSWRKGGTDTQYF
>-|TRBV29-1|TRBJ2-7|TRBD1
TGCAGCGCGCCTGGACAGGGGACCAACGAGCAGTACTTC
CSAPGQGTNEQYF
>-|TRBV11-1|TRBJ2-5|-
TGTGCCAGCAGCCCGGGGGGGGGACAGAAGTCGACCCAGTACTTC
CASSPGGGQKSTQYF
>-|TRBV7-2|TRBJ2-1|-
TGTGCCCTAGAGGTTCGGAGCTCCTACAATGAGCAGTTCTTC
CALEVRSSYNEQFF
>many|TRBV27|TRBJ1-2|TRBD1
TGTGCCAGCAGTTCCGGACAGGGGATTTTTGGCTACACCTTC
CASSSGQGIFGYTF
>many|TRBV18|TRBJ2-2|TRBD2
TGTGCCAGCTCACCAACTAGCGCAAGAAACACCGGGGAGCTGTTTTTT
CASSPTSARNTGELFF
>-|TRBV4-1|TRBJ2-4|-
TGCGCCAGCAGCCAAGACGCGGGGGACAGGCTAGCCAAAAACATTCAGTACTTC
CASSQDAGDRLAKNIQYF
>few|TRBV19|TRBJ1-1|-
TGTGCCAGTAGTACGACGTGGGCAAATACTGAAGCTTTCTTT
CASSTTWANTEAFF
>once|TRBV4-1|TRBJ2-3|-
TGCGCCAGCAGTCCCAGTGAAAATCGATTCACAGATACGCAGTATTTT
CASSPSENRFTDTQYF
>-|TRBV11-3|TRBJ1-1|-
TGTGCCAGCAGCTTGGGTGGAGGGAACACTGAAGCTTTCTTT
CASSLGGGNTEAFF
>few|TRBV2|TRBJ2-6|TRBD1
TGTGCCAGCAGTGCAGGGGGCGCTGGGGCCAACGTCCTGACTTTC
CASSAGGAGANVLTF
>-|TRBV4-2|TRBJ2-1|TRBD1
TGTGCCAGCAGCCCTCGACCCGGTGGGACAGGGGGCCCCGGTGAGCAGTTCTTC
CASSPRPGGTGGPGEQFF
>-|TRBV28|TRBJ2-3|-
TGTGCTTCCGGACCTCATCAGGGAATGGATACGCAGTATTTT
CASGPHQGMDTQYF
>many|TRBV6-5|TRBJ1-1|-
TGTGCCAGCAGCGGGCCTGCGAACACTGAAGCTTTCTTT
CASSGPANTEAFF
>-|TRBV5-6|TRBJ2-3|-
TGTGCCAGCAGCGAACAAGCCCTGTATACGCAGTATTTT
CASSEQALYTQYF
>-|TRBV7-9|TRBJ2-1|TRBD2
TGTGCCAGCAGCTTAGCGAGCGGGAGGGCCGGGTGGCAGTTCTTC
CASSLASGRAGWQFF